The clone carrying this T cell receptor (beta chain) came up many times. Its matching antigen is unknown. The data originate from a study of T cells in Graves' hyperthyroidism and ophthalmopathy. Overall study results and limits: Blood samples included most of the expanded thyroid clonotypes exceeding 0.001.

TCR beta CDR3 regions were amplified from RNA transcripts. Primed by the HTBI set, a first-round RT-PCR was run on the TCR CDR3. TCRdb used MiXCR to reprocess the multiplex PCR reads, holding one entry per CDR3 protein. The sample has about 290,000 distinct CDR3 sequences, around a sixth seen once; the top ten hold approximately 31%. The definition of stable Graves' hyperthyroidism was no ophthalmopathy progression within 18 months. From 9 to 10 ml of fresh peripheral blood, PBMCs were isolated. Germline V gene data show CDR1 as SGHRS and CDR2 as YFSETQ. The CDR3 spans 15 residues. V gave up 3 bases and J gave up 3 bases, with 15 bases separating them.

Input material: blood. The origin of this receptor is a man in his thirties or forties with Graves' hyperthyroidism. This chain connects TRBV5-1 to TRBJ2-5, with D tentatively TRBD1 or TRBD2 (5 bases each). In DNA, the CDR3 is TGCGCCAGCAGCTCTAACGGGGCTGGGGAAGAGACCCAGTACTTC. Translated: CASSSNGAGEETQYF.